These 10 T cell receptor beta chains were sequenced from one sample in a study of T cells in tuberculosis. The assay was immunoSEQ multiplex PCR, and TCRdb's table has in-frame clones only and misses some. The sample lists 30,000 to 35,000 clones, 93% occurring once. As for time point: new active TB diagnosis, blood taken before or within 7 days of starting treatment. The input for sequencing was PBMCs, taken at tuberculosis diagnosis. The receptors shown here come from an adult with tuberculosis.

This clone was observed a handful of times. The gene calls are TRBV7-9 and TRBJ1-4, with 9 bases aligning to TRBD1. V lost 5 bases and J lost 4; bases outside the gene matches: 8. The germline CDR1 and CDR2 sequences are SEHNR and FQNEAQ (reference sequence). There are 16 residues in the CDR3. The chain's CDR3 is CASSPIPGQGNEKLFF. For the CDR3, the DNA is TGTGCCAGCAGCCCGATCCCGGGACAGGGTAATGAAAAACTGTTTTTT.

The chain employs TRBV5-1 and TRBJ1-2; tentative D call: TRBD1 (5 bases). Germline-derived CDR1 and CDR2 are SGHRS and YFSETQ. The CDR3 has 15 residues. V gave up 0 bases and J gave up 6 bases, with 15 bases separating them. The CDR3 here is CASSLDHSRQHGYTF. The CDR3 DNA follows: TGCGCCAGCAGCTTGGATCACAGCCGACAGCATGGCTACACCTTC.

This clone was seen a single time. The chain employs TRBV15 and TRBJ2-7, with D perhaps TRBD1 (5 bases). The length of the CDR3 is 14 residues. Germline V gene data show CDR1 as LNHNV and CDR2 as YYDKDF (reference sequence). The ends were cut back, 0 bases at V and 6 bases at J, with 12 bases in the middle. CDR3 coding DNA: TGTGCCACCAGCAGAGATCAGGGTTTGCGCGAGCAGTACTTC. As protein: CATSRDQGLREQYF.

V usage is TRBV7-2 and J usage is TRBJ2-3; 12 bases are shared with TRBD2. V lost 2 bases, J lost 0 bases, and 6 bases stayed unmatched. Germline V CDR1 and CDR2: SGHTA, FQGNSA. The CDR3 consists of 18 residues. The CDR3 coding sequence is TGTGCCAGCAGCTTAAGACTAGCGGGGGTATCTAGCACAGATACGCAGTATTTT. This gives the protein CASSLRLAGVSSTDTQYF.

The chain couples TRBV18 to TRBJ2-7, with TRBD2 identical over 11 bases. Germline V gene data show CDR1 as KGHSH and CDR2 as LQKENI. The CDR3 length is 15 residues. After removal of 6 bases from V and 0 bases from J, the junction contained 4 bases not matched to a gene. The CDR3 sequence is CASSHTSGGSYEQYF. CDR3 nucleotides: TGTGCCAGCTCCCACACTAGCGGGGGCTCCTACGAGCAGTACTTC.

Here the CDR3 reads CAWSPWRGDQPQHF. The DNA of the CDR3 is TGTGCCTGGAGTCCATGGCGGGGGGATCAGCCCCAGCATTTT. J is TRBJ1-5 and V is TRBV30; a possible D gene is TRBD1 (5 bases). The CDR3 length is 14 residues. Between the trimmed V and J ends, which lost 2 bases and 5 bases, there was a span of 13 bases. Germline lookup yields CDR1 GTSNPN and CDR2 SVGIG (reference sequence).

The chain employs TRBV19 and TRBJ2-3; 8 nucleotides agree with TRBD2. Trimming cost V 3 bases and J 2 bases; bases outside gene matches: 7. This CDR3 spans 16 amino acids. Germline V gene data show CDR1 as LNHDA and CDR2 as SQIVND (reference sequence). The CDR3 loop is CASSMARGGYTDTQYF. CDR3 DNA sequence: TGTGCCAGTAGTATGGCCCGGGGGGGATACACAGATACGCAGTATTTT.

The chain joins TRBV6-5 to TRBJ1-2, with D possibly being TRBD1 (5 bases). Germline V gene sequence: CDR1 MNHEY, CDR2 SVGAGI. This CDR3 comprises 15 residues. V was pared by 2 bases and J by 1 base, with 11 bases between. CDR3 sequence reads: CASSYGGGGNYGYTF. The CDR3, as DNA: TGTGCCAGCAGTTACGGTGGGGGGGGTAACTATGGCTACACCTTC.

The CDR3 DNA follows: TGTGCCAGCAGCTTAGTCGGGGGAGGCACAGATACGCAGTATTTT. This codes for CASSLVGGGTDTQYF. The chain carries TRBV5-4 and TRBJ2-3, with D perhaps matching TRBD2 (6 bases). The CDR3 covers 15 residues. Germline CDR1 SGHNT, CDR2 YYREEE (reference sequence). Trimming pared 2 bases from V and 1 base from J, leaving 11 bases between.

The chain employs TRBV18 and TRBJ2-1; 8 positions match TRBD1. CDR1 is KGHSH and CDR2 is LQKENI in the germline V gene. There are 16 residues in the CDR3. Trimming cost V 7 bases and J 0 bases; bases outside gene matches: 8. The DNA for the CDR3 is TGTGCCAGCTTCGACAGGGGAGGTAGCTCCTACAATGAGCAGTTCTTC. Amino acid sequence: CASFDRGGSSYNEQFF. Using reference TRBV18 and TRBJ2-1 for the parts outside the CDR3, the full variable domain is NAGVMQNPRHLVRRRGQEARLRCSPMKGHSHVYWYRQLPEEGLKFMVYLQKENIIDESGMPKERFSAEFPKEGPSILRIQQVVRGDSAAYFCASFDRGGSSYNEQFFGPGTRLTVL.